Below are 10 T cell receptor beta chains sequenced from a single sample in a study of blood T cell repertoires in COVID-19. Libraries were prepared by immunoSEQ multiplex PCR; TCRdb keeps only in-frame clonotypes and omits some of them. The data hold 300,000 or so clones, with about 82% observed a single time. Sequencing used peripheral blood. The receptors stem from a woman between 45 and 60 years old with acute or convalescent COVID-19.

The chain combines TRBV5-4 with TRBJ2-1; D possibly corresponds to TRBD2 (6 bases). CDR3 length: 16 amino acids. The germline CDR1 and CDR2 sequences are SGHNT and YYREEE (reference sequence). Between the trimmed V and J ends, which lost 3 bases and 4 bases, there was a span of 17 bases. The CDR3 protein is CASSSRRAEGYNEQFF. DNA of the CDR3: TGTGCCAGCAGCTCACGGCGAGCGGAGGGATACAATGAGCAGTTCTTC.

J is TRBJ1-4 and V is TRBV5-4; 8 nucleotides agree with TRBD1. With 4 bases clipped from V and 6 bases from J, the junction kept 5 bases outside the gene matches. The V gene's germline CDR1 is SGHNT and CDR2 YYREEE (reference sequence). The CDR3 has 14 amino acids. The CDR3, as DNA: TGTGCCAGCAGCCGGGACAGGTGGGATGAAAAACTGTTTTTT. It yields the protein CASSRDRWDEKLFF.

The V and J genes are TRBV9 and TRBJ2-7, with TRBD2 identical over 10 bases. The CDR3 is 17 amino acids. Germline V CDR1 and CDR2: SGDLS, YYNGEE. Trimming at V came to 4 bases and at J to 3 bases, leaving 13 bases not matched to a gene. CDR3 DNA sequence: TGTGCCAGCAGCCCCCCCGGCCTAGCGGGAGCTAACTACGAGCAGTACTTC. Its protein product is CASSPPGLAGANYEQYF.

The V and J genes are TRBV19 and TRBJ2-2; 10 positions agree with TRBD2. Germline CDR1 and CDR2: LNHDA and SQIVND (reference sequence). After removal of 6 bases from V and 1 base from J, the junction contained 5 bases not matched to a gene. CDR3 length equals 16 residues. The CDR3 DNA reads TGTGCCAGTAGGGATGGACTAGCGGTGAACACCGGGGAGCTGTTTTTT. Its translation is CASRDGLAVNTGELFF.

This clone appeared a single time. This chain connects TRBV20-1 to TRBJ2-3, with 7 bases identical to TRBD2. The CDR3 spans 14 residues. Germline-derived CDR1 and CDR2 are DFQATT and SNEGSKA (reference sequence). V lost 3 bases, J lost 9 bases, and 12 bases stayed unmatched. The CDR3 DNA follows: TGCAGTGCTAGTCTTCGTCTAGCGGATCCGACGCAGTATTTT. As protein: CSASLRLADPTQYF.

This sequence joins TRBV4-2 and TRBJ2-2, with D possibly TRBD1 on 8 matching bases. Trimming removed 2 bases at V and 2 bases at J, with 18 bases between. This CDR3 comprises 18 residues. Germline loops: CDR1 LGHNA, CDR2 YNFKEQ. CDR3 sequence reads: CASSQTDREGPNTGELFF. Here the CDR3 DNA reads TGTGCCAGCAGCCAAACGGACAGGGAGGGCCCTAACACCGGGGAGCTGTTTTTT.

The chain uses TRBV24-1 and TRBJ2-7; TRBD1 aligns across 8 bases. Looked up from germline, CDR1 is KGHDR and CDR2 is SFDVKD. This CDR3 has 15 amino acids. The ends lost 2 bases at V and 3 bases at J; junction bases unmatched: 5. The CDR3 sequence: CATSDSGQGFYEQYF. The CDR3 DNA reads as TGTGCCACCAGTGATTCAGGACAGGGTTTCTACGAGCAGTACTTC.

CDR3 region: CASSLRDSKGSDEQFF. The CDR3 DNA reads TGTGCCAGCAGCTTGCGGGACAGTAAAGGTTCGGATGAGCAGTTCTTC. The rearrangement links TRBV7-2 to TRBJ2-1, with D possibly matching TRBD1 (7 bases). This CDR3 contains 16 residues. Looked up from germline, CDR1 is SGHTA and CDR2 is FQGNSA. Trimming cost V 3 bases and J 8 bases, with 20 bases left between them.

The chain links TRBV5-5 to TRBJ1-5, with D tentatively TRBD1 (5 bases). The germline V gene encodes CDR1 SGHKS and CDR2 YYEKEE (reference sequence). This CDR3 region has 15 residues. V gave up 3 bases and J gave up 3 bases, with 13 bases separating them. In DNA, the CDR3 is TGTGCCAGCAGCTCCCAGGGTTTTCCCAATCAGCCCCAGCATTTT. Protein sequence: CASSSQGFPNQPQHF.

V gene TRBV2 combines with J gene TRBJ1-5, with 7 bases matching TRBD1. Germline CDR1 is SNHLY and CDR2 is FYNNEI. The CDR3 is 14 amino acids. The junction had 6 bases not matched to a gene; V was cut back by 6 bases and J by 4 bases. The CDR3 region has the DNA TGTGCCAGCAGCCTACAGGGGTTAAATCAGCCCCAGCATTTT. Its translation is CASSLQGLNQPQHF.